This TCR beta chain was recovered during a study of radiation and T cells in renal cell carcinoma. Repertoires were generated with immunoSEQ multiplex PCR, while TCRdb's copy carries only in-frame clones and drops some. The sample gives 150,000 to 160,000 clones, roughly 86% of which show up once; over 10% is in the top ten. The sample's time point: blood 2 weeks post-SBRT. The treatment denotes: 15 Gy SBRT to primary tumor, nephrectomy 4 weeks later. The sequencing here drew on blood, taken from a patient whose treatment included radiotherapy and nephrectomy. The TCR comes from a woman in her forties or fifties with renal cell carcinoma.

CDR3 in DNA: TGTGCCAGCAGCCCCGCACCCCAGGGGGGCACAGATACGCAGTATTTT. Translation: CASSPAPQGGTDTQYF. The chain carries TRBV4-2 and TRBJ2-3; 7 bases line up with TRBD1. Trimming removed 4 bases from V and 1 base from J; junction bases left unmatched: 8. This CDR3 contains 16 residues. From germline, CDR1 is LGHNA and CDR2 YNFKEQ.